This TCR beta chain emerged from a study of T cell repertoires in cytomegalovirus infection. Overall study context: Carrying CMV and the relevant HLA type showed in public TCR beta signatures.

Each CDR3 protein is one row after TCRdb ran MiXCR on the reads. Of roughly 500,000 distinct CDR3 sequences in the sample, around 11% were seen once. This clonotype was seen repeatedly, ten times or more. Germline CDR1 SGHTA, CDR2 FQGNSA. The V and J ends lost 5 bases and 1 base respectively, with 14 bases between them. The CDR3 has 15 amino acids. This receptor was taken from a human donor in good health (CMV status not recorded). Some clones in this sample may be carry-over from other donors' samples. The sequencing sample was made of PBMCs. The V gene is TRBV7-2, the J gene TRBJ1-1, with D unclear. The DNA of the CDR3 is TGTGCCAGCAGCGTCGGTGGGCCATCGAACACTGAAGCTTTCTTT. Residues: CASSVGGPSNTEAFF.